These 12 T cell receptor beta chains were all obtained from the same sample, sequenced in a study of T cell changes during pregnancy in multiple sclerosis. TCRdb keeps only in-frame clones here, not all; method: immunoSEQ multiplex PCR. The data show some 17,000 clones, around 82% seen once. Specimen: CD8+ T cells from peripheral blood mononuclear cells, collected in the third trimester of pregnancy. The receptor source for this set is a female donor in good health, enrolled as a control in a pregnancy study.

The rearrangement links TRBV25-1 to TRBJ2-5; tentative D call: TRBD1 (6 bases). The better agreement between TRBJ2-7 and the DNA end casts doubt on the J call. This CDR3 is 14 amino acids long. CDR1 and CDR2 (germline): MGHDK, SYGVNS. CDR3 amino acids: CASSDYRDTYEQYF. CDR3 DNA: TGTGCCAGCAGTGATTACAGGGACACCTACGAGCAGTACTTC.

A few counts support this clone. The chain joins TRBV16 to TRBJ1-1, with a weak D call TRBD1 (5 bases). From germline, CDR1 is KGHSY and CDR2 FQNENV. V shed 3 bases and J shed 4 bases, with 6 bases lying between them. The CDR3 is made up of 12 amino acids. The CDR3 here is CASSHDSTEAFF. CDR3 DNA: TGTGCCAGCAGCCACGACAGCACTGAAGCTTTCTTT.

The chain joins TRBV11-2 to TRBJ2-5; TRBD1 is a possible D gene (5 bases). V was trimmed by 2 bases and J by 3 bases, leaving 10 bases between them. Germline assignment: CDR1 SGHAT and CDR2 FQNNGV. CDR3 length equals 14 residues. The CDR3: CASSLYLGEETQYF. As DNA, the CDR3 is TGTGCCAGCAGCTTATACCTAGGGGAAGAGACCCAGTACTTC.

This chain connects TRBV7-8 to TRBJ2-3, with 11 bases aligning to TRBD2. Looked up from germline, CDR1 is SGHVS and CDR2 is FQNEAQ. The CDR3 is 15 residues long. Unmatched junction bases numbered 4, after V lost 1 base and J lost 7 bases. CDR3 DNA: TGTGCCAGCAGCTTAGGAACTAGCGGGGGAAATACGCAGTATTTT. It translates to CASSLGTSGGNTQYF.

The V gene is TRBV4-2, the J gene TRBJ2-3, with 11 bases fitting TRBD2. The germline V gene has CDR1 LGHNA and CDR2 YNFKEQ. The length of the CDR3 is 16 residues. V lost 0 bases, J lost 4 bases, and 3 bases stayed unmatched. The CDR3 nucleotides read TGTGCCAGCAGCCAAGAGACTAGCGGGAACGCAGATACGCAGTATTTT. Its translation is CASSQETSGNADTQYF.

The rearrangement uses TRBV19 and TRBJ2-1; D not certain. Trimming took 2 bases from V and 3 from J, leaving 11 bases between them. Germline CDR1 is LNHDA and CDR2 is SQIVND (reference sequence). The CDR3 consists of 15 residues. CDR3 nucleotides: TGTGCCAGTAGTATATCAGCCAACAGCTACAATGAGCAGTTCTTC. Translation: CASSISANSYNEQFF. Complete variable domain (other parts from reference TRBV19 and TRBJ2-1): DGGITQSPKYLFRKEGQNVTLSCEQNLNHDAMYWYRQDPGQGLRLIYYSQIVNDFQKGDIAEGYSVSREKKESFPLTVTSAQKNPTAFYLCASSISANSYNEQFFGPGTRLTVL.

The chain combines TRBV4-3 with TRBJ1-2; D uncertain. CDR3 length: 13 residues. V was pared by 0 bases and J by 6 bases, with 8 bases between. The germline gives CDR1 LGHNA, CDR2 YSLEER. Here the CDR3 DNA reads TGCGCCAGCAGCCAAGATATGGCGGATGGCTACACCTTC. It yields the protein CASSQDMADGYTF.

This rearrangement joins TRBV19 to TRBJ2-1; the match to TRBD1 covers 7 bases. The CDR3 is made up of 16 amino acids. After removal of 4 bases from V and 6 bases from J, the junction contained 12 bases not matched to a gene. CDR1 is LNHDA and CDR2 is SQIVND in the germline V gene (reference sequence). The CDR3 protein is CASSTPTGTDPNEQFF. CDR3 nucleotide sequence: TGTGCCAGTAGTACACCCACCGGGACAGACCCCAATGAGCAGTTCTTC.

Concerning this clone itself: At one boundary the junction diverges from the germline segment, which might be a read error. J is TRBJ2-2 and V is TRBV4-1; perhaps TRBD1 as D (5 bases). Germline V gives CDR1 MGHRA, CDR2 YSYEKL. The CDR3 has 15 amino acids. The CDR3 DNA is TGCGCCAGCAGCTATATTGCAGGGAACGCCGGGGAGCTGTTTTTT. Translating gives CASSYIAGNAGELFF.

CDR3 protein: CASSETGDTGELFF. The CDR3 coding sequence is TGTGCCAGCAGTGAGACAGGGGACACCGGGGAGCTGTTTTTT. The chain joins TRBV6-4 to TRBJ2-2, with 8 bases lining up with TRBD1. The germline gives CDR1 MRHNA, CDR2 SNTAGT. CDR3 length: 14 residues. Trimming at V came to 3 bases and at J to 3 bases, leaving 0 bases not matched to a gene.

This clone qualifies as medium-sized. The V call is TRBV9, the J call TRBJ1-4; 7 nucleotides line up with TRBD1. The V segment lost 4 bases and the J segment 0 bases; nucleotides outside the gene matches: 6. Germline CDR1 is SGDLS and CDR2 is YYNGEE. The CDR3 has 16 amino acids. CDR3 region: CASSTSGQATNEKLFF. For the CDR3, the DNA is TGTGCCAGCAGCACCTCCGGACAGGCAACTAATGAAAAACTGTTTTTT.

This chain connects TRBV15 to TRBJ1-1; weak D call: TRBD1 (5 bases). The CDR3 has 13 amino acids. Germline V lookup: CDR1 LNHNV, CDR2 YYDKDF (reference sequence). Deletions cut 11 bases from V and 0 bases from J, with 13 bases between. Here the CDR3 reads CAVRGVMNTEAFF. The CDR3 coding sequence is TGTGCCGTACGGGGGGTTATGAACACTGAAGCTTTCTTT.